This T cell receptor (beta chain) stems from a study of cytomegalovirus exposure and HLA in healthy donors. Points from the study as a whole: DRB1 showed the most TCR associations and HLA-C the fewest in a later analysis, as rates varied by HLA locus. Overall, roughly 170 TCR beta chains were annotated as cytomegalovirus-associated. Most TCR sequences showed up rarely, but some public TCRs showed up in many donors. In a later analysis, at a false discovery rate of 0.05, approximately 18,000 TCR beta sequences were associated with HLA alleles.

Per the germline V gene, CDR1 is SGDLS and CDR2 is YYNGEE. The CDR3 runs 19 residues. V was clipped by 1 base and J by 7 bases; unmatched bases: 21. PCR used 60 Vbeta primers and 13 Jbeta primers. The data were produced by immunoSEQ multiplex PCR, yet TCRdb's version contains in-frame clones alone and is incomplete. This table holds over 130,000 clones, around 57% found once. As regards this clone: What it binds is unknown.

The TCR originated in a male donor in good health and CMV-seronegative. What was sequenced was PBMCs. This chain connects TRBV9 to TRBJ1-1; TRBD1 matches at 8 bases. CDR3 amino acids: CASSVTKMKRTGRESEAFF. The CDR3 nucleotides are TGTGCCAGCAGCGTAACGAAGATGAAACGGACAGGGCGGGAAAGTGAAGCTTTCTTT.